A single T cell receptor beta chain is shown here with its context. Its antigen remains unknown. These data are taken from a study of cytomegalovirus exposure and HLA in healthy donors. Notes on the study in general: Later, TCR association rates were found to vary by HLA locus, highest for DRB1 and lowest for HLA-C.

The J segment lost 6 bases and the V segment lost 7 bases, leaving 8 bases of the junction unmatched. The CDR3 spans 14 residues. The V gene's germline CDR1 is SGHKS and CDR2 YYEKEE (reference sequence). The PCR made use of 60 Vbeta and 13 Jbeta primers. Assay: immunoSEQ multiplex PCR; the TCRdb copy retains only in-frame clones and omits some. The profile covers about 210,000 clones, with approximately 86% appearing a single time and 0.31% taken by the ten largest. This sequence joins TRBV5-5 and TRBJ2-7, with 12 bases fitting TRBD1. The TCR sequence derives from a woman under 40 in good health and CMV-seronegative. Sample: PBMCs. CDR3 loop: CASAPGQGAFEQYF. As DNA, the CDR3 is TGTGCCAGCGCTCCGGGACAGGGGGCTTTCGAGCAGTACTTC.